The sequence of this T cell receptor beta chain was determined in a study of T cell repertoires in aging, cancer and after chemotherapy. About the research overall: Six age groups, ranging from 30 or younger to 70 or older, included the donors.

Germline V gene sequence: CDR1 ENHRY, CDR2 SYGVKD. The CDR3 contains 14 residues. Worth noting for this clonotype: Antigen: not known. An end of the junction differs from the germline gene, which may be a read error.

Broader study findings: Compared with age-matched healthy donors, untreated hematological or solid cancer patients showed higher blood TCR clonality. Healthy donors lost TCR diversity with age mainly through richness, cancer patients through richness and evenness. Rebound thymic output was suggested by rising median generation probability during chemotherapy in each cancer cohort.

TCR beta rearrangements were amplified from peripheral blood genomic DNA. TRB rearrangements spanning V, D and J were amplified using mixed TRB-A/B primers. TCRdb processed the multiplex PCR reads anew with MiXCR; each CDR3 protein has one entry. The sample includes around 1,700 distinct CDR3 sequences, roughly 37% seen only once; the top ten take less than 45%. The TCR comes from a human donor with a solid tumor. The chain is built from TRBV10-3 and TRBJ2-1; TRBD1 matches 7 bases. The sample taken for sequencing was blood. The chain's CDR3 is CAIRDSGTYNEKFF. The CDR3 nucleotides are TGTGCCATCCGGGACAGCGGTACTTACAATGAGAAGTTCTTC.